This T cell receptor beta chain was documented in a study of shared clonotypes between healthy human individuals. The split of CD4+ cells yielded CD45RA+ naive and CD45RA-negative memory subsets. The CDR3 spans 15 residues. V was pared by 8 bases and J by 4 bases, with 9 bases of the junction left unmatched. Per germline, CDR1 ENHRY and CDR2 SYGVKD. As to this clone: Its specificity is unknown.

Study-wide results and caveats: Genetic and exposure-history diversity was limited by the small donor number.

This table comes from immunoSEQ multiplex PCR, and its TCRdb copy is limited to in-frame clones, with some not included. The table has around 1,100,000 clones, 70% to 85% seen once; the top ten hold 0.85% to 1%. J is TRBJ2-3 and V is TRBV10-3; 10 bases agree with TRBD2. Specimen: memory CD4+ T cells from PBMCs. Subset reported: CD45RA-negative fraction. The TCR originated in a man aged 18 to 29 in good health. Some clones in this sample may be carry-over from other donors' samples. The CDR3 bases are TGTGCCATCGGAACCGGGACTAGCGTCCCAGATACGCAGTATTTT. It codes for CAIGTGTSVPDTQYF.